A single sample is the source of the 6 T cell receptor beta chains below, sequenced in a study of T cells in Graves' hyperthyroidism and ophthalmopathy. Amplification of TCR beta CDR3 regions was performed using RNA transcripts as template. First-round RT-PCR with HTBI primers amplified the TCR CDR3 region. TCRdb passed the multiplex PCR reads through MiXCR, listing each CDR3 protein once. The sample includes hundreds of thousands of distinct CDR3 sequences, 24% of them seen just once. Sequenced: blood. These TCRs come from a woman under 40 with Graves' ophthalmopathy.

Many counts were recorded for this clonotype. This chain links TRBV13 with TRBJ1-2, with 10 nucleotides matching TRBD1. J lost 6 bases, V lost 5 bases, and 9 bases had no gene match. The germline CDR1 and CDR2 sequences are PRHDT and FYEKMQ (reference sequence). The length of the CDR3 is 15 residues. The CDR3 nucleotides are TGTGCCAGCAGCCCCGAACTGACAGGGGGCGATGGCTACACCTTC. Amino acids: CASSPELTGGDGYTF.

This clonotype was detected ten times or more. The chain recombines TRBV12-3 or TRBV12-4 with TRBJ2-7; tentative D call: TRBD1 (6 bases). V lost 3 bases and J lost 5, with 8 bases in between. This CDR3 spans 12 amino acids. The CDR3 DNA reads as TGTGCCAGCAGTTTTGGGGGCCACGAGCAGTACTTC. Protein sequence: CASSFGGHEQYF.

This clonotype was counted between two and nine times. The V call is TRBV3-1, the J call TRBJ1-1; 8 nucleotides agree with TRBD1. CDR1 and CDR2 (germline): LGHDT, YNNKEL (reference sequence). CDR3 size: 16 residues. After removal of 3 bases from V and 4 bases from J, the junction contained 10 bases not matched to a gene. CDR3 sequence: CASSQEMNTGGTEAFF. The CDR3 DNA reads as TGTGCCAGCAGCCAGGAGATGAATACAGGGGGCACTGAAGCTTTCTTT.

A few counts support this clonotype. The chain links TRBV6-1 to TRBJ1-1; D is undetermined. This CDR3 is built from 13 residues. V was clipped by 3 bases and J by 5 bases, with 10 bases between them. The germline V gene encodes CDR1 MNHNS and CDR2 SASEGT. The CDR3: CASSEVGLTEAFF. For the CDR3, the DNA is TGTGCCAGCAGTGAGGTTGGTTTGACTGAAGCTTTCTTT.

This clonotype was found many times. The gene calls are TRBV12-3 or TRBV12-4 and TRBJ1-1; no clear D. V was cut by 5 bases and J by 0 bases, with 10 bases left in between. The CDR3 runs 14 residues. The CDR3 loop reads CASSTLRLNTEAFF. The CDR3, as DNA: TGTGCCAGCAGTACGCTTCGACTGAACACTGAAGCTTTCTTT.

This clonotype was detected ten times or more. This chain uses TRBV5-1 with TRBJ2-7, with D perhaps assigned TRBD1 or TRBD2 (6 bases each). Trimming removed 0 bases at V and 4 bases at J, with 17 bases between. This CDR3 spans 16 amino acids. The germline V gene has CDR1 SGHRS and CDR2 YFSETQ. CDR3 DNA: TGCGCCAGCAGCTTGGCCAGGGGTCAGCTAGCGTACGAGCAGTACTTC. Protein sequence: CASSLARGQLAYEQYF. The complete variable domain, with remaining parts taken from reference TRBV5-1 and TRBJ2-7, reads KAGVTQTPRYLIKTRGQQVTLSCSPISGHRSVSWYQQTPGQGLQFLFEYFSETQRNKGNFPGRFSGRQFSNSRSEMNVSTLELGDSALYLCASSLARGQLAYEQYFGPGTRLTVT.